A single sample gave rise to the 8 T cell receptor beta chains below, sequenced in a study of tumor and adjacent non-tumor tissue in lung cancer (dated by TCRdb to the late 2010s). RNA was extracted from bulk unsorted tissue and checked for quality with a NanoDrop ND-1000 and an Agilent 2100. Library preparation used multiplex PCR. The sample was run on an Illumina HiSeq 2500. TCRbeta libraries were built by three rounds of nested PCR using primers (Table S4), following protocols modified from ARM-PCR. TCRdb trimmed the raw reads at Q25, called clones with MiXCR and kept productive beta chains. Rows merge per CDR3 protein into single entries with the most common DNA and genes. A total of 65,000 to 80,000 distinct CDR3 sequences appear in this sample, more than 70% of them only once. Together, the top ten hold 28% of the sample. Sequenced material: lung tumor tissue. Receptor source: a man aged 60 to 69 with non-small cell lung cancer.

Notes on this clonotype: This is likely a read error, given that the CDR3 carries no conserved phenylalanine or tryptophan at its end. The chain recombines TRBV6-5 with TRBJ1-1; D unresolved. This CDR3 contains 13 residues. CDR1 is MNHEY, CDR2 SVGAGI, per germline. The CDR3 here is CASSWTENTEAFY. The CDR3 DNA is TGTGCCAGCAGTTGGACGGAGAACACAGAAGCTTTCTAT.

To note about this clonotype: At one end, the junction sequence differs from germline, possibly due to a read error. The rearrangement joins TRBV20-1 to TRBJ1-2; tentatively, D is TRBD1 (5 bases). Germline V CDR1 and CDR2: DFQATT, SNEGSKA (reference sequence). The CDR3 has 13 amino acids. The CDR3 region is CNARIGANYGYTF. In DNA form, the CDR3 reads TGCAATGCTAGAATAGGGGCTAACTATGGCTACACATTC.

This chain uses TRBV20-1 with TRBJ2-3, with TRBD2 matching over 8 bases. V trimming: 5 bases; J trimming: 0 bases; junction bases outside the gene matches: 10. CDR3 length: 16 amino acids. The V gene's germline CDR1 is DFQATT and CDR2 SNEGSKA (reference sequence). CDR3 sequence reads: CSASIPGLGSTDTQYF. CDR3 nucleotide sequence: TGCAGTGCTTCCATCCCGGGACTAGGAAGCACAGATACGCAGTATTTT.

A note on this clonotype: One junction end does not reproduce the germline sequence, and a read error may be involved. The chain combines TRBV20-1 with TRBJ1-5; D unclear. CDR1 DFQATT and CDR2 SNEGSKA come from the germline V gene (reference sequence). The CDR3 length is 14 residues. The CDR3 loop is CSARDLGYNQPQHF. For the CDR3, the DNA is TGCAGTGCTAGAGACTTAGGGTACAATCAGCCGCAGCATTTT.

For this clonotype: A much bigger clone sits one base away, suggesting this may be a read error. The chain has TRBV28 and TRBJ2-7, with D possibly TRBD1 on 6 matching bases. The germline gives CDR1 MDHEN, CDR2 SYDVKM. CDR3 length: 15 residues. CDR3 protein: CASSDLGHIPYDQYF. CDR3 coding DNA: TGTGCCAGCAGCGACTTGGGACACATACCCTACGATCAGTACTTC.

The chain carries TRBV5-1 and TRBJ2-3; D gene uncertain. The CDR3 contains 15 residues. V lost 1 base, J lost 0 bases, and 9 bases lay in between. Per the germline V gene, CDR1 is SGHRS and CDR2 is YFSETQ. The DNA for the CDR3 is TGCGCCAGCAGCTTGAAACTGACTAGCACAGATACGCAGTATTTT. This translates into CASSLKLTSTDTQYF.

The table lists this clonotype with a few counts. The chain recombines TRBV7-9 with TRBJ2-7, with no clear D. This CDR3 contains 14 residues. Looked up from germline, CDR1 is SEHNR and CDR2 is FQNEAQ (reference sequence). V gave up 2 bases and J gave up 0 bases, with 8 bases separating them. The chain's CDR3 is CASSLSRSSYEQYF. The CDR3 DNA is TGTGCCAGCAGCTTAAGCAGGAGCTCCTACGAGCAGTACTTC.

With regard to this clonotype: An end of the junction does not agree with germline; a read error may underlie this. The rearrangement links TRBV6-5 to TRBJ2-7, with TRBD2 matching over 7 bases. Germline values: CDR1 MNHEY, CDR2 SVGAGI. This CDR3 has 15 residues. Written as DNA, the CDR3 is TGTGCCAGCAGTTGCTCGAGGAGGGAGGGATCCGAGCAGAACTTT. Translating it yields CASSCSRREGSEQNF.